Listed below are T cell receptor beta chains from one sample, sequenced in a study of T cell repertoires in cytomegalovirus infection. From the reads, TCRdb called clonotypes with MiXCR, one entry per CDR3 protein. The table records approximately 630,000 distinct CDR3 sequences, 20% to 30% of them present only once. The sequenced sample consisted of CD8+ T cells from PBMCs. The source of these receptors is a human donor in good health (CMV status not recorded). Some clones in this sample may be carry-over from other donors' samples. CDR3s leave out the opening cysteine and the closing phenylalanine or tryptophan. Each record gives: V gene, J gene, CDR3 protein.

>TRBV2|TRBJ2-1
ATRGGADYNEQF
>TRBV15|TRBJ1-4
ATSRQSGPTTTNEKLF
>TRBV25-1|TRBJ2-1
ASSEFGQGAAYNEQF
>TRBV7-9|TRBJ2-1
ASSLDRHRVNNEQF
>TRBV10-3|TRBJ2-1
ATLHRESSYNEQF
>TRBV6-6|TRBJ1-4
ASSYGNEKLF
>TRBV14|TRBJ1-1
ASSQRTGNTEAF
>TRBV7-9|TRBJ1-1
ASSLGRGGGTEAF
>TRBV7-2|TRBJ1-2
ASSLAYKGLDYGYT
>TRBV14|TRBJ2-5
ASSQDGGARETQY
>TRBV10-3|TRBJ2-3
AISIRDRGMSTDTQY
>TRBV12-3/TRBV12-4|TRBJ2-3
ASSLALASVGQY
>TRBV19|TRBJ1-5
ASWGPPEPQH
>TRBV7-2|TRBJ2-4
ASSLWDGGGLAKNIQY
>TRBV6-5|TRBJ1-1
ASSYSPGRNTEAF
>TRBV10-3|TRBJ2-7
AISDLWDRTSDSYEQY
>TRBV7-3|TRBJ1-2
ASSEARGPNYGYT
>TRBV28|TRBJ2-5
ASGFGQGIETQY
>TRBV14|TRBJ2-1
ASSPPGAHSYNEQF
>TRBV12-3/TRBV12-4|TRBJ2-7
ASSTIPGEQY
>TRBV20-1|TRBJ1-5
SVPSPVYSNQPQH
>TRBV7-4|TRBJ1-2
ATSGAMSYGYT
>TRBV7-9|TRBJ2-4
ASSLVGGTKNIQY
>TRBV6-5|TRBJ1-2
ATQRDSYGYT
>TRBV5-5|TRBJ2-5
ASSFSGDHQETQY
>TRBV7-9|TRBJ1-2
ASSLGAVAYGYT
>TRBV7-2|TRBJ1-6
ASSLTTGYPWRDNSPLH
>TRBV12-5|TRBJ1-5
ASGVNSNQPQH